Below are 17 T cell receptor beta chains sequenced from a single sample in a study of radiation and T cells in renal cell carcinoma. Stated time point: baseline pretreatment blood. The treatment is: 15 Gy SBRT to primary tumor, nephrectomy 4 weeks later. Produced via immunoSEQ multiplex PCR; TCRdb's table is partial and in-frame only. The sample has 90,000 to 100,000 clones, 75% to 90% seen once. Sequenced material: blood, taken from a patient whose treatment included radiotherapy and nephrectomy. The receptors stem from a man aged 50-59 years with renal cell carcinoma.

The gene calls are TRBV30 and TRBJ1-5, with 12 bases lining up with TRBD1. The CDR3 totals 13 residues. Looked up from germline, CDR1 is GTSNPN and CDR2 is SVGIG (reference sequence). The CDR3 DNA follows: TGTGCTTCGGGACAGGGGGCTTCGCAGCCCCAGCATTTT. Protein product: CASGQGASQPQHF.

In this sample, this clone turned up once. The chain combines TRBV28 with TRBJ1-2; 9 bases are shared with TRBD1. V gave up 8 bases and J gave up 6 bases; unmatched junction bases: 7. The germline gives CDR1 MDHEN, CDR2 SYDVKM. The CDR3 covers 13 residues. The CDR3 is CASWPQGADGYTF. The CDR3 DNA reads as TGTGCCAGCTGGCCACAGGGGGCGGATGGCTACACCTTC.

V is TRBV30 and J is TRBJ2-3, with 7 bases lining up with TRBD1. The CDR3 has 14 residues. Germline lookup yields CDR1 GTSNPN and CDR2 SVGIG (reference sequence). Trimming at V came to 4 bases and at J to 1 base, leaving 5 bases not matched to a gene. The CDR3 bases are TGTGCCTGGACCAGGGGGTCCGGCACAGATACGCAGTATTTT. This codes for CAWTRGSGTDTQYF.

The rearrangement uses TRBV7-2 and TRBJ2-3, with D perhaps matching TRBD1 (6 bases). Germline loops: CDR1 SGHTA, CDR2 FQGNSA. CDR3 length: 16 residues. Trimming removed 2 bases from V and 3 bases from J, with 15 bases in between. The CDR3: CASSLSQGIFTDTQYF. The CDR3 DNA follows: TGTGCCAGCAGCTTATCTCAGGGGATATTTACAGATACGCAGTATTTT. The full variable domain, rest sourced from reference TRBV7-2 and TRBJ2-3, is GAGVSQSPSNKVTEKGKDVELRCDPISGHTALYWYRQSLGQGLEFLIYFQGNSAPDKSGLPSDRFSAERTGGSVSTLTIQRTQQEDSAVYLCASSLSQGIFTDTQYFGPGTRLTVL.

CDR3 protein: CASTKDAGGRNEQYF. The CDR3 region has the DNA TGTGCCAGCACTAAAGACGCGGGGGGTCGGAACGAGCAGTACTTC. This sequence joins TRBV6-5 and TRBJ2-7, with 8 bases aligning to TRBD2. The CDR3 has 15 residues. Germline lookup yields CDR1 MNHEY and CDR2 SVGAGI. V trimming: 7 bases; J trimming: 5 bases; junction bases outside the gene matches: 13.

In its sample, this clone was seen once. This sequence joins TRBV27 and TRBJ2-5; D call uncertain. This CDR3 is 8 amino acids long. V lost 2 bases, J lost 13 bases, and 2 bases lay in between. Germline CDR1 and CDR2: MNHEY and SMNVEV (reference sequence). As DNA, the CDR3 is TGTGCCAGCAGTTTACCGTACTTC. It codes for CASSLPYF.

The chain is built from TRBV6-1 and TRBJ1-5; TRBD1 is a possible D gene (6 bases). There are 13 residues in the CDR3. Trimming removed 3 bases at V and 7 bases at J, with 10 bases between. Germline CDR1 and CDR2: MNHNS and SASEGT. CDR3 residues: CASSDRGGQPQHF. The CDR3 nucleotides are TGTGCCAGCAGTGACAGGGGAGGGCAGCCCCAGCATTTT.

The rearrangement joins TRBV18 to TRBJ1-2; TRBD1 agrees at 10 bases. The J segment lost 8 bases and the V segment lost 3 bases, leaving 6 bases of the junction unmatched. Germline V CDR1 and CDR2: KGHSH, LQKENI. The CDR3 is made up of 14 amino acids. The CDR3 DNA sequence: TGTGCCAGCTCACCGGAGGGACAGGGGTCCGGCTACACCTTC. Translation gives CASSPEGQGSGYTF.

Comments on this clone: A junction boundary mismatches the germline segment, possibly from a read error. This chain connects TRBV30 to TRBJ2-7; 11 bases align to TRBD2. CDR3 length: 12 amino acids. From germline, CDR1 is GTSNPN and CDR2 SVGIG (reference sequence). DNA of the CDR3: TGTGCCTGGAGTGGGGCCCTAGCGGGAGGCGCCTTC. This gives the protein CAWSGALAGGAF.

This clone was detected once. The chain joins TRBV18 to TRBJ2-1; 8 positions match TRBD1. The junction had 10 bases not matched to a gene; V was cut back by 5 bases and J by 7 bases. Germline CDR1 KGHSH, CDR2 LQKENI. This CDR3 region has 15 residues. In DNA, the CDR3 is TGTGCCAGCTCAGTGGTGCAGGGGGCATGGAATGAGCAGTTCTTC. Its protein product is CASSVVQGAWNEQFF.

This clone was found a few times. The V gene is TRBV11-2, the J gene TRBJ2-1, with TRBD2 identical over 8 bases. Germline-derived CDR1 and CDR2 are SGHAT and FQNNGV. The CDR3 is made up of 15 amino acids. V shed 6 bases, J shed 5 bases, and the junction held 9 bases outside the gene matches. CDR3 DNA sequence: TGTGCCAGCAGGAGGGCGGGGGGCGTCGACAATGAGCAGTTCTTC. Translating gives CASRRAGGVDNEQFF.

This chain links TRBV7-9 with TRBJ2-7; tentatively, D is TRBD1 or TRBD2 (6 bases each). CDR1 and CDR2 (germline): SEHNR, FQNEAQ (reference sequence). This CDR3 spans 15 amino acids. V dropped 1 base and J dropped 1 base, with 11 bases sitting between them. CDR3 loop: CASSLVQGTSYEQYF. In DNA, the CDR3 is TGTGCCAGCAGCTTAGTTCAGGGGACTTCCTACGAGCAGTACTTC.

The chain links TRBV19 to TRBJ2-7, with D possibly being TRBD1 or TRBD2 (7 bases each). Trimming left V 5 bases short and J 2 bases short, with 16 bases between. This CDR3 is built from 15 residues. Germline V gene sequence: CDR1 LNHDA, CDR2 SQIVND (reference sequence). The CDR3 bases are TGTGCCAGTAGTTCCCGACAGGGACTACCCTACGAGCAGTACTTC. Amino acids: CASSSRQGLPYEQYF.

This chain uses TRBV30 with TRBJ1-1; 7 positions agree with TRBD1. Germline CDR1 reads GTSNPN; CDR2 reads SVGIG (reference sequence). The V segment lost 2 bases and the J segment 3 bases; nucleotides outside the gene matches: 6. The CDR3 length is 14 residues. For the CDR3, the DNA is TGTGCCTGGAGTAGGGGGCTCTCTGACACTGAAGCTTTCTTT. Residues: CAWSRGLSDTEAFF.

The gene calls are TRBV30 and TRBJ1-1; D gene ambiguous. The V and J ends lost 4 bases and 2 bases respectively, with 11 bases between them. Per germline, CDR1 GTSNPN and CDR2 SVGIG (reference sequence). This CDR3 has 13 amino acids. The chain's CDR3 is CAWMEGTNTEAFF. The CDR3 nucleotides are TGTGCCTGGATGGAGGGTACAAACACTGAAGCTTTCTTT.

A word on this clone: One end of the junction fails to match germline, which may point to a read error. This rearrangement joins TRBV27 to TRBJ1-1; the D gene is possibly TRBD1 (6 bases). The CDR3 has 13 residues. The germline V gene has CDR1 MNHEY and CDR2 SMNVEV (reference sequence). As DNA, the CDR3 is TGTGCCAGCAGTTCAGGGGCGAACAATGAAGCTTTCTTT. This translates into CASSSGANNEAFF.

The rearrangement joins TRBV7-9 to TRBJ1-1; weak D call: TRBD1 (5 bases). Per germline, CDR1 SEHNR and CDR2 FQNEAQ (reference sequence). The CDR3 runs to 13 residues. V shed 2 bases and J shed 6 bases, with 10 bases lying between them. The CDR3 region has the DNA TGTGCCAGCAGCTTATCGCCGGGGGCTGAAGCTTTCTTT. Translation: CASSLSPGAEAFF.